This T cell receptor beta chain originates from a study of CD8+CD57+ T cells in acquired aplastic anemia. In germline, CDR1 is DFQATT, CDR2 SNEGSKA (reference sequence). The CDR3 totals 12 residues. With V trimmed by 4 bases and J by 5 bases, 4 bases remained unmatched. Patients chosen for sequencing had shown CD8+CD57+ cell expansion by flow cytometry. Profiling that covered TCR beta VDJ and CDR3 relied on genomic DNA as its template. MiXCR, applied by TCRdb to the reads, yields one record per CDR3 protein. Of hundreds of thousands of distinct CDR3 sequences listed, roughly a third are singletons. This clonotype showed up many times.

This clonotype originated in a human donor with aplastic anemia. The sample consisted of sorted CD4+, CD8+, or CD8+CD57+ T cells (not recorded which) from PBMCs. The chain links TRBV20-1 to TRBJ1-1; 7 bases align to TRBD1. The CDR3 sequence is CSATDRATEAFF. CDR3 DNA sequence: TGCAGTGCTACAGACAGGGCTACTGAAGCTTTCTTT.